The T cell receptor (beta chain) described here comes from a study of response to subunit inactivated influenza vaccine. On this clonotype itself: What it recognizes is unknown.

Findings and limits, study-wide: The authors put forward the suggestion that each seasonal influenza vaccination may bring in only a limited number of new T cells.

TCRdb fed the RT-PCR reads into MiXCR, producing one record per CDR3 protein. The data contain 200,000 to 300,000 distinct CDR3 sequences, over 9% of them seen just once; the ten biggest clones take up about 7.8%. The V end lost 1 base, the J end lost 6 bases, and 18 bases lay between the germline ends. This CDR3 has 17 residues. The germline gives CDR1 SGHNT, CDR2 YENEEA. This TCR was recovered from a man in his fifties who received an inactivated influenza vaccine. The V gene is TRBV11-3, the J gene TRBJ2-2; possible D gene TRBD2, 6 bases. The sample consisted of non-naive T cells sorted from PBMCs, taken 14 days before vaccination. Here the CDR3 reads CASSLGLGIEFSGELFF. The CDR3 DNA reads TGTGCCAGCAGCTTAGGACTAGGGATAGAATTCTCCGGGGAGCTGTTTTTT.